The rows below give T cell receptor beta chains drawn from one sample of a study of PD-L1 blockade in urothelial cancer. Some clones are missing from TCRdb's copy, which holds only in-frame ones; the method was immunoSEQ multiplex PCR. Of tens of thousands of clones listed, roughly four fifths are singletons. The sequenced sample was PBMCs, obtained around atezolizumab (anti-PD-L1) treatment. Source of these receptors: a man aged 65 to 79 with urothelial cancer. Both conserved end residues are part of each CDR3. The D gene is left open where the match is weak. Some rows mark clone size as missing; the rest say once, few, many or name a class of expanded clone.

>.|TRBJ1-5|.|TRBV6-5
TGTGCCAGCAGCCTCGGGGAGGGTGCCCAGCCCCAGCATTTT
CASSLGEGAQPQHF
>.|TRBJ2-3|.|TRBV19
TGTGCCAGTAGTATTGGCGGATATGGAACAGATACGCAGTATTTT
CASSIGGYGTDTQYF
>.|TRBJ2-5|.|TRBV2
TGTGCCAGCATCCCTGAGGGGGAGGGGGGACGAGAGACCCAGTACTTC
CASIPEGEGGRETQYF
>.|TRBJ1-5|.|TRBV7-8
TGTGCCAGCAGCAACACAGGAGTTAGCAATCAGCCCCAGCATTTT
CASSNTGVSNQPQHF
>.|TRBJ2-1|TRBD2|TRBV11-3
TGTGCCACCGGGGGGACCTACAATGAGCAGTTCTTC
CATGGTYNEQFF
>.|TRBJ2-7|.|TRBV9
TGTGCCAGCAGCGAGGGGGCGGGACAGGAGCAGTACTTC
CASSEGAGQEQYF
>.|TRBJ2-3|TRBD1|TRBV19
TGTGCCAGTAGTCGACAGGGGCACTCCACAGATACGCAGTATTTT
CASSRQGHSTDTQYF
>few|TRBJ1-2|TRBD1|TRBV7-8
TGTGCCAGCAGCCCCGGGGACAGAATCTATGGCTACACCTTC
CASSPGDRIYGYTF
>.|TRBJ2-1|TRBD1|TRBV7-2
TGTGCCAGCAGCACGGGCGGCAGGGGGCGAAACAATGAGCAGTTCTTC
CASSTGGRGRNNEQFF
>.|TRBJ2-5|TRBD1|TRBV2
TGTGCCAGCAATCGACAGGGGCGGGAAGAGACCCAGTACTTC
CASNRQGREETQYF
>.|TRBJ2-5|TRBD2|TRBV15
TGTGCCACCTCGCGAGCGGGAGGAGAGACCCAGTACTTC
CATSRAGGETQYF
>.|TRBJ2-7|TRBD1|TRBV5-8
TGTGCCAGCAGTCGGGACAGGGGATACGAGCAGTACTTC
CASSRDRGYEQYF
>once|TRBJ2-3|TRBD2|TRBV5-1
TGCGCCAGCACCTTAGGGACTAGCGGGGACTTTACAGATACGCAGTATTTT
CASTLGTSGDFTDTQYF
>once|TRBJ2-4|.|TRBV21-1
TGTGCCAGCAGCTTTTGGGACAGGGAGAACATTCAGTACTTC
CASSFWDRENIQYF
>.|TRBJ1-5|.|TRBV4-1
TGCGCCAGCAGCCAAGAACAGGGTAGCAATCAGCCCCAGCATTTT
CASSQEQGSNQPQHF
>.|TRBJ1-1|.|TRBV27
TGTGCCAGCAGTTTCGGGCGGGGTAGGACTGAAGCTTTCTTT
CASSFGRGRTEAFF
>.|TRBJ2-1|.|TRBV5-6
TGTGCCAGCAGCCTTTCCGGGAAGGGGCAGTTCTTC
CASSLSGKGQFF